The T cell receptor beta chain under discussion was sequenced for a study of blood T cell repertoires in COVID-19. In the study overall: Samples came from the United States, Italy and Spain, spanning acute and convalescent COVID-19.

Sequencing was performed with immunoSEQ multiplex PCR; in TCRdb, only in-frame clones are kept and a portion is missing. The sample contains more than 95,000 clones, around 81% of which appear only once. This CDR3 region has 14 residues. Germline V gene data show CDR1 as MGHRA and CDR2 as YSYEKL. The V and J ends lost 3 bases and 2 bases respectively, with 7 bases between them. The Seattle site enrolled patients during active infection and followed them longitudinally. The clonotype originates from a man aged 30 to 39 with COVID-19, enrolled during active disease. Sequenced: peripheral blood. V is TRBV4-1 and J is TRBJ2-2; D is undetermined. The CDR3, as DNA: TGCGCCAGCAGCCAGCGCCCCAACACCGGGGAGCTGTTTTTT. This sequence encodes CASSQRPNTGELFF.